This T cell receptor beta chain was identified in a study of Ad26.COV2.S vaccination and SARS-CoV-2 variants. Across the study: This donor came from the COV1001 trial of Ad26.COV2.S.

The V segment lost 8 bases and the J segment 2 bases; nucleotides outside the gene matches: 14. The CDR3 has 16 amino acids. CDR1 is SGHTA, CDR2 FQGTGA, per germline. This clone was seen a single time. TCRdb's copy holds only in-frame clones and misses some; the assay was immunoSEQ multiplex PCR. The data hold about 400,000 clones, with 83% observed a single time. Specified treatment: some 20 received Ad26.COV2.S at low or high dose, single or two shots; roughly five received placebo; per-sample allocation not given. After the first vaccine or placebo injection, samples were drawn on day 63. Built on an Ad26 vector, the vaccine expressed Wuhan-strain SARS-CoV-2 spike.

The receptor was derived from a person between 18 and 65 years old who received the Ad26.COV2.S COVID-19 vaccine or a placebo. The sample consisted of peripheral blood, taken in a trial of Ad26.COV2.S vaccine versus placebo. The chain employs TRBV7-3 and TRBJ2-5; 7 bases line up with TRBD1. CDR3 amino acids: CASPHEAGGFQETQYF. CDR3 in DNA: TGTGCCAGCCCGCATGAGGCAGGGGGTTTTCAAGAGACCCAGTACTTC.